Given below is one T cell receptor beta chain in context. This sample was taken from a study of blood T cell repertoires in COVID-19. The wider study: Acute and convalescent COVID-19 specimens originated in the United States, Italy and Spain. In each case, the material was cDNA or gDNA derived from T cells, B-cell-depleted T cells, or PBMCs.

Original methodology: Reference gene primer amplification gave nucleated cell count estimates. TCRdb keeps only in-frame clones here, not all; method: immunoSEQ multiplex PCR. V, J and clone size derive from that table, while D and trimming were established from the DNA sequence. This table holds 150,000 to 200,000 clones, roughly four fifths found once. The TCR was taken from a woman older than 75 with acute or convalescent COVID-19. The sample consisted of peripheral blood.

The CDR3 DNA is TGCGCCAGCAGCTTGGGTCAGGGGGGCACTGAAGCTTTCTTT. It codes for CASSLGQGGTEAFF. The gene calls are TRBV5-1 and TRBJ1-1; 7 bases match TRBD1. Unmatched junction bases numbered 3, after V lost 0 bases and J lost 4 bases. The CDR3 consists of 14 residues. Germline V gene lookup returns CDR1 SGHRS and CDR2 YFSETQ.